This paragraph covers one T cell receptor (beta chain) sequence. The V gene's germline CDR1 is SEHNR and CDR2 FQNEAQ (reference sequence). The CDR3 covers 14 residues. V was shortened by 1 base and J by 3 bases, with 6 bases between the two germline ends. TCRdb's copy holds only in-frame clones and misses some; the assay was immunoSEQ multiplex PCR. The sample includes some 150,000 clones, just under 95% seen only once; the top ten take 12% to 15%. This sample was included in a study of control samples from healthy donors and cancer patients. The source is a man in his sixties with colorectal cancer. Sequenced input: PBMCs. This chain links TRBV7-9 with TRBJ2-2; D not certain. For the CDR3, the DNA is TGTGCCAGCAGCTTAGAGGGATACACCGGGGAGCTGTTTTTT. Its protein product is CASSLEGYTGELFF.